These T cell receptor beta chains were read from a single sample in a study of early T cells in non-severe SARS-CoV-2 infection. TCRdb reprocessed the 5' RACE reads with MiXCR, giving one entry per CDR3 protein. This table holds some 24,000 distinct CDR3 sequences, around 4% found once. Sequenced input: whole blood. The receptors derive from an adult who was a healthcare worker with PCR-confirmed SARS-CoV-2 infection or an uninfected control (not recorded which). Both conserved end residues are part of each CDR3. The order of the fields is J gene, V gene, D gene, clone size, CDR3 protein, CDR3 DNA. The D gene is left open where the match is weak. Clone size is not always given. Where it is, it says once, few, many or a class for expanded clones.

J: TRBJ2-1; V: TRBV6-1; D: -; size: few; CDR3: CASSGGDASSPNNEQFF; DNA: TGTGCCAGCAGTGGTGGGGACGCCTCTTCCCCAAACAATGAGCAGTTCTTC
J: TRBJ1-1; V: TRBV20-1; D: -; size: many; CDR3: CSARDTERVNTEAFF; DNA: TGCAGTGCTAGAGATACTGAAAGGGTTAACACTGAAGCTTTCTTT
J: TRBJ2-2; V: TRBV7-3; D: -; size: -; CDR3: CASTKDRIGRELFF; DNA: TGTGCCAGCACCAAAGACAGGATAGGCAGGGAGCTGTTTTTT
J: TRBJ1-1; V: TRBV7-9; D: -; size: many; CDR3: CASSSGPKNTEAFF; DNA: TGTGCCAGCAGCTCCGGCCCCAAGAACACTGAAGCTTTCTTT
J: TRBJ2-6; V: TRBV19; D: TRBD1; size: few; CDR3: CASTGAGGSSGANVLTF; DNA: TGTGCCAGTACTGGGGCAGGGGGCTCCTCTGGGGCCAACGTCCTGACTTTC
J: TRBJ1-6; V: TRBV7-2; D: TRBD1; size: many; CDR3: CASSPGTVDGWPLHF; DNA: TGTGCCAGCAGCCCCGGGACAGTAGACGGCTGGCCCCTCCACTTT
J: TRBJ1-4; V: TRBV29-1; D: TRBD1; size: few; CDR3: CSVGKAGGNEKLFF; DNA: TGCAGCGTTGGGAAGGCAGGGGGAAATGAAAAACTGTTTTTT
J: TRBJ2-5; V: TRBV5-4; D: TRBD2; size: many; CDR3: CASSLRGGQETQYF; DNA: TGTGCCAGCAGCTTGCGCGGGGGCCAAGAGACCCAGTACTTC
J: TRBJ2-5; V: TRBV11-2; D: TRBD2; size: many; CDR3: CASSPLTSGRWETQYF; DNA: TGTGCCAGCAGTCCCCTGACTAGCGGGAGGTGGGAGACCCAGTACTTC
J: TRBJ2-3; V: TRBV11-2; D: -; size: many; CDR3: CASSLEGPTHTQYF; DNA: TGTGCCAGCAGCTTAGAGGGCCCTACCCATACGCAGTATTTT
J: TRBJ2-4; V: TRBV6-6; D: -; size: many; CDR3: CASNDRDIIDIQYF; DNA: TGTGCCAGCAACGACCGGGACATCATCGACATTCAGTACTTC
J: TRBJ2-3; V: TRBV7-6; D: -; size: medium-sized; CDR3: CASSRGSTDTQYF; DNA: TGTGCCAGCAGCCGGGGTAGCACAGATACGCAGTATTTT
J: TRBJ2-1; V: TRBV7-2; D: TRBD2; size: many; CDR3: CASSSSGGVGEQFF; DNA: TGTGCCAGCAGCTCAAGCGGGGGGGTAGGTGAGCAGTTCTTC
J: TRBJ2-3; V: TRBV4-3; D: -; size: few; CDR3: CASSQEGSTDTQYF; DNA: TGCGCCAGCAGCCAAGAGGGGTCCACAGATACGCAGTATTTT
J: TRBJ2-2; V: TRBV29-1; D: -; size: many; CDR3: CSVAGAGTGELFF; DNA: TGCAGCGTTGCAGGGGCTGGGACCGGGGAGCTGTTTTTT
J: TRBJ1-1; V: TRBV5-1; D: TRBD1; size: many; CDR3: CASSSIEEGGRTEAFF; DNA: TGCGCCAGCAGCTCTATAGAAGAAGGGGGCAGGACTGAAGCTTTCTTT
J: TRBJ1-2; V: TRBV14; D: TRBD1; size: many; CDR3: CASSVAGGVGYTF; DNA: TGTGCCAGCAGCGTGGCAGGGGGCGTTGGCTACACCTTC
J: TRBJ2-1; V: TRBV2; D: TRBD2; size: few; CDR3: CASSAELAGFNGEQFF; DNA: TGTGCCAGCAGTGCCGAACTAGCGGGCTTCAATGGTGAGCAGTTCTTC
J: TRBJ2-7; V: TRBV9; D: -; size: many; CDR3: CASSVALGTHEQYF; DNA: TGTGCCAGCAGCGTAGCCCTGGGAACCCACGAGCAGTACTTC
J: TRBJ1-1; V: TRBV18; D: -; size: many; CDR3: CASSLRANTEAFF; DNA: TGTGCCAGCTCACTTCGAGCGAACACTGAAGCTTTCTTT
J: TRBJ1-5; V: TRBV30; D: -; size: many; CDR3: CAWSVLRTQPQHF; DNA: TGTGCCTGGAGTGTTTTGAGGACTCAGCCCCAGCATTTT
J: TRBJ2-1; V: TRBV19; D: TRBD2; size: few; CDR3: CASKSRAGGSNEQFF; DNA: TGTGCCAGTAAGAGTAGAGCGGGAGGGTCAAATGAGCAGTTCTTC
J: TRBJ2-1; V: TRBV11-2; D: -; size: few; CDR3: CASSLWEAGYNEQFF; DNA: TGTGCCAGCAGCTTGTGGGAGGCTGGCTACAATGAGCAGTTCTTC
J: TRBJ2-3; V: TRBV4-2; D: TRBD2; size: -; CDR3: CASSQDEASGITDTQYF; DNA: TGTGCCAGCAGCCAAGACGAGGCTAGCGGGATAACAGATACGCAGTATTTT
J: TRBJ2-1; V: TRBV12-2; D: -; size: -; CDR3: CAAEGNYNEQFF; DNA: TGTGCAGCGGAGGGTAACTACAATGAGCAGTTCTTC
J: TRBJ2-1; V: TRBV29-1; D: TRBD2; size: -; CDR3: CSVAGTRDNNEQFF; DNA: TGCAGCGTAGCCGGGACTAGAGACAACAATGAGCAGTTCTTC
J: TRBJ2-2; V: TRBV5-1; D: -; size: many; CDR3: CASSQGGASGELFF; DNA: TGCGCCAGCAGTCAGGGGGGCGCCTCCGGGGAGCTGTTTTTT
J: TRBJ2-5; V: TRBV11-2; D: -; size: many; CDR3: CASSSTRLAETQYF; DNA: TGTGCCAGCAGCTCTACTAGACTCGCAGAGACCCAGTACTTC
J: TRBJ1-1; V: TRBV3-1; D: -; size: many; CDR3: CASSQSDEAFF; DNA: TGTGCCAGCAGCCAATCGGATGAAGCTTTCTTT